Below are 15 T cell receptor beta chains sequenced from a single sample in a study of blood T cell repertoires in COVID-19 (TCRdb year 2020). The library was prepared using the immunoSEQ multiplex PCR assay. TCRdb obtained this table from immuneACCESS and retained in-frame rearrangements with V and J assigned. These tables miss some clones; where compared with another copy, unresolved V genes account for less than half of the shortfall, and the remainder is unexplained. This sample gives tens of thousands of clones in total; 88% of them show up just once. The ten largest clonotypes hold 4.8% of the sample. Sequencing was carried out using peripheral blood. The receptor source for this set is a woman aged 80 or over with active COVID-19.

V is TRBV7-3 and J is TRBJ1-1; maybe TRBD1 (5 bases). The V gene's germline CDR1 is SGHTA and CDR2 FQGTGA. This CDR3 spans 13 amino acids. V lost 6 bases and J lost 1, with 9 bases in between. This CDR3 is CASRQDRNTEAFF. Here the CDR3 DNA reads TGTGCCAGCAGGCAAGACAGGAACACTGAAGCTTTCTTT.

The rearrangement uses TRBV7-9 and TRBJ1-2; possible D gene TRBD1, 5 bases. The CDR3 is 13 residues long. In germline, CDR1 is SEHNR, CDR2 FQNEAQ (reference sequence). Deletions cut 4 bases from V and 9 bases from J, with 15 bases between. The CDR3 region has the DNA TGTGCCAGCAGCTCCAACTCGGGGGATCGCTACACCTTC. Its protein product is CASSSNSGDRYTF.

The genes are TRBV29-1 and TRBJ1-1, with TRBD1 matching over 7 bases. J lost 0 bases, V lost 2 bases, and 6 bases had no gene match. Germline CDR1 is SQVTM and CDR2 is ANQGSEA. This CDR3 spans 15 amino acids. This CDR3 is CSVEMRGRMNTEAFF. The CDR3 nucleotides read TGCAGCGTTGAAATGAGGGGGCGGATGAACACTGAAGCTTTCTTT.

The V and J genes are TRBV9 and TRBJ2-3; perhaps TRBD1 as D (6 bases). The CDR3 covers 15 residues. V was cut by 2 bases and J by 1 base, with 11 bases left in between. Germline CDR1 SGDLS, CDR2 YYNGEE. The DNA of the CDR3 is TGTGCCAGCAGCGTTACAGGGTTTGGCACAGATACGCAGTATTTT. Encoded protein: CASSVTGFGTDTQYF.

This sequence joins TRBV30 and TRBJ2-1; D remains ambiguous. CDR1 GTSNPN and CDR2 SVGIG come from the germline V gene (reference sequence). The CDR3 contains 12 residues. Trimming cost V 1 base and J 4 bases, with 5 bases left between them. The CDR3 is CAWSGQYNEQFF. The DNA of the CDR3 is TGTGCCTGGAGTGGGCAGTACAATGAGCAGTTCTTC.

The chain recombines TRBV7-9 with TRBJ2-3, with TRBD2 matching 8 bases. CDR3 length: 14 amino acids. Germline V gives CDR1 SEHNR, CDR2 FQNEAQ (reference sequence). J was trimmed by 6 bases and V by 8 bases; bases with no gene match: 10. The CDR3 nucleotides read TGTGCCAGCCCAGCTAGCGGGCCAGGGGATACGCAGTATTTT. Translation: CASPASGPGDTQYF.

The gene calls are TRBV19 and TRBJ2-7; D remains ambiguous. CDR1 is LNHDA and CDR2 is SQIVND in the germline V gene (reference sequence). This CDR3 comprises 13 residues. The V end was cut by 7 bases, the J end by 3 bases, with 13 bases between. The chain's CDR3 is CASIETNGYEQYF. The CDR3 DNA is TGTGCCAGTATAGAGACAAATGGCTACGAGCAGTACTTC.

This chain joins TRBV24-1 and TRBJ1-3; D uncertain. Trimming removed 6 bases from V and 4 bases from J, with 9 bases in between. CDR3 length: 13 amino acids. Germline V lookup: CDR1 KGHDR, CDR2 SFDVKD. DNA for the CDR3: TGTGCCACCAGTCTAGCAGGAGGAAACACCATATATTTT. Translation: CATSLAGGNTIYF.

In its sample, this clone was seen a few times. The genes are TRBV12-5 and TRBJ1-1; D ambiguous. Between the trimmed V and J ends, which lost 2 bases and 4 bases, there was a span of 11 bases. This CDR3 spans 14 amino acids. Looked up from germline, CDR1 is LGHNT and CDR2 is FRNRAP. In DNA form, the CDR3 reads TGTGCTAGTGGTTTGACCGCCGCGGGCACTGAAGCTTTCTTT. This encodes CASGLTAAGTEAFF.

The rearrangement uses TRBV11-2 and TRBJ1-3; a possible D gene is TRBD1 (6 bases). CDR1 and CDR2 from the germline V gene are SGHAT and FQNNGV. Trimming removed 5 bases at V and 2 bases at J, with 13 bases between. The CDR3 is 15 residues long. DNA for the CDR3: TGTGCCAGCAGCCCCTCAGGGGCCGCTGGAAACACCATATATTTT. Translating gives CASSPSGAAGNTIYF.

The chain employs TRBV6-5 and TRBJ1-3; D not resolved. The CDR3 extends over 15 amino acids. Germline-derived CDR1 and CDR2 are MNHEY and SVGAGI. V lost 0 bases, J lost 4 bases, and 10 bases lay in between. The CDR3 protein is CASSYSKRRGNTIYF. The CDR3 DNA reads as TGTGCCAGCAGTTACTCGAAAAGGAGGGGAAACACCATATATTTT.

This chain connects TRBV4-3 to TRBJ1-5; D is uncertain. The V gene's germline CDR1 is LGHNA and CDR2 YSLEER. CDR3 length: 13 residues. V lost 0 bases and J 4 bases, leaving 4 bases between the germline ends. The CDR3 DNA is TGCGCCAGCAGCCAAGATCAAAATCAGCCCCAGCATTTT. As protein: CASSQDQNQPQHF.

This chain connects TRBV7-3 to TRBJ2-1, with D perhaps matching TRBD1 (6 bases). The V end lost 4 bases, the J end lost 10 bases, and 14 bases lay between the germline ends. The CDR3 loop spans 13 amino acids. Germline V lookup: CDR1 SGHTA, CDR2 FQGTGA. CDR3 sequence reads: CASSSVMGAEQFF. The CDR3, as DNA: TGTGCCAGCAGCTCCGTGATGGGGGCCGAGCAGTTCTTC.

The rearrangement uses TRBV5-4 and TRBJ2-1; 14 bases are a match to TRBD2. J lost 10 bases, V lost 0 bases, and 3 bases had no gene match. The CDR3 length is 15 residues. Per germline, CDR1 SGHNT and CDR2 YYREEE (reference sequence). The CDR3 DNA reads TGTGCCAGCAGCTTGGGGACTAGCGGGAGGACCGAGCAGTTCTTC. Its translation is CASSLGTSGRTEQFF.

The gene calls are TRBV25-1 and TRBJ1-3; D is perhaps TRBD1 (5 bases). Trimming cost V 3 bases and J 1 base, with 10 bases left between them. Germline CDR1 is MGHDK and CDR2 is SYGVNS. The CDR3 is 15 amino acids. The CDR3 sequence is CASSDRVSSGNTIYF. Here the CDR3 DNA reads TGTGCCAGCAGTGACAGGGTTTCATCTGGAAACACCATATATTTT.